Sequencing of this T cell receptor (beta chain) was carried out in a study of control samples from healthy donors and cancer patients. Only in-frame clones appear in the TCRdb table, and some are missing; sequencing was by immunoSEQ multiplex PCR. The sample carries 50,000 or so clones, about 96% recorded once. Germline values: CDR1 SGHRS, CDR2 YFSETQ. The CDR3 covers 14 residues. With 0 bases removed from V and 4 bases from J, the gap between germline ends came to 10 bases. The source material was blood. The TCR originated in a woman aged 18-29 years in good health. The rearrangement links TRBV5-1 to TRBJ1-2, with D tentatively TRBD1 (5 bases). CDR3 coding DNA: TGCGCCAGCAGCTTGGGCGACAGTCTCTATGGCTACACCTTC. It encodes CASSLGDSLYGYTF.